This TCR beta chain derives from a study of T cell responses to AZD1222 COVID-19 vaccine. Study results and caveats: Dominant CD4 TCR responses targeted spike regions 160-218 and 743-854.

Here immunoSEQ multiplex PCR was the method, and the copy in TCRdb shows in-frame clones only, minus some. The sample lists some 100,000 clones, around 87% occurring once. A word on this clone: Its target is not known.

Specimen: peripheral blood, collected on day 0 of AZD1222 vaccination. The clonotype originates from an adult in good health.

The CDR3 DNA follows: TGTGCCAGCAGCTCCCCCGGGGGGGGTGACTATGGCTACACCTTC. Translated, it gives CASSSPGGGDYGYTF. V gene TRBV6-2 or TRBV6-3 combines with J gene TRBJ1-2, with a possible D match to TRBD1 (5 bases). Germline V gene data show CDR1 as MNHEY and CDR2 as SVGEGT. V was pared by 6 bases and J by 3 bases, with 17 bases between. The CDR3 runs 15 residues.